This is a list of T cell receptor beta chains from one sample in a study of cytomegalovirus exposure and HLA in healthy donors. TCRdb keeps only in-frame clones here, not all; method: immunoSEQ multiplex PCR. The data contain 200,000 to 300,000 clones, roughly 91% of them singletons. Sequencing was done on a sample of PBMCs. The receptors shown here come from a woman aged 25 to 39 in good health and CMV-seronegative. The CDR3 runs from the conserved cysteine through the conserved F or W. The D gene is left open where the match is weak. The size field is filled for only some rows; it gives once, few, many or a size class.

V gene,D gene,J gene,clone size,CDR3 protein,CDR3 DNA
TRBV27,NA,TRBJ1-1,NA,CASSFDTGATEAFF,TGTGCCAGCAGTTTCGACACCGGAGCCACTGAAGCTTTCTTT
TRBV9,TRBD1,TRBJ2-7,NA,CASSEGDSENEQYF,TGTGCCAGCAGCGAGGGGGACAGCGAAAACGAGCAGTACTTC
TRBV11-2,NA,TRBJ1-4,few,CASSLQGRNEKLFF,TGTGCCAGCAGCTTACAGGGACGGAATGAAAAACTGTTTTTT
TRBV9,TRBD1,TRBJ2-2,few,CASSVGDRGIGGELFF,TGTGCCAGCAGCGTAGGGGACAGGGGTATTGGCGGGGAGCTGTTTTTT
TRBV2,NA,TRBJ2-5,NA,CASSDHEGETQYF,TGTGCCAGCAGTGACCACGAGGGCGAGACCCAGTACTTC
TRBV12-2,NA,TRBJ1-3,NA,CASRPGERRAVNSGNTIYF,TGTGCAAGTCGCCCGGGGGAACGAAGGGCGGTAAACTCTGGAAACACCATATATTTT
TRBV9,TRBD2,TRBJ2-1,NA,CASSAGTSGYNEQFF,TGTGCCAGCAGCGCCGGGACTAGCGGCTACAATGAGCAGTTCTTC
TRBV18,TRBD1,TRBJ2-6,NA,CASSPPTGQIGANVLTF,TGTGCCAGCTCACCACCTACGGGACAGATTGGGGCCAACGTCCTGACTTTC
TRBV5-8,NA,TRBJ2-7,NA,CASSTRGPYEQYF,TGTGCCAGCAGCACGCGGGGACCCTACGAGCAGTACTTC
TRBV5-4,TRBD2,TRBJ2-5,NA,CAAGPSGGENF,TGTGCCGCGGGTCCAAGCGGGGGAGAGAACTTC
TRBV4-1,TRBD1,TRBJ1-2,NA,CASSQEPGPTDRPYGYTF,TGCGCCAGCAGCCAAGAGCCCGGGCCTACGGACAGGCCCTATGGCTACACCTTC
TRBV18,NA,TRBJ2-6,NA,CASSPRDSGANVLTF,TGTGCCAGCTCACCACGAGATTCTGGGGCCAACGTCCTGACTTTC
TRBV10-3,NA,TRBJ2-7,NA,CAISGAAYEQYF,TGTGCCATCAGTGGAGCAGCTTACGAGCAGTACTTC
TRBV7-9,TRBD1,TRBJ2-7,NA,CASSPGTGVSYEQYF,TGTGCCAGCAGCCCCGGGACAGGGGTGTCCTACGAGCAGTACTTC
TRBV30,NA,TRBJ2-3,NA,CAWSVSRADTQYF,TGTGCCTGGAGTGTGAGCCGGGCAGATACGCAGTATTTT
TRBV5-4,TRBD1,TRBJ1-2,NA,CASSIQQGAGGYTF,TGTGCCAGCAGCATACAACAGGGGGCTGGTGGCTACACCTTC
TRBV5-1,TRBD1,TRBJ1-1,NA,CASSPTGVTTEAFF,TGCGCCAGCAGCCCCACAGGGGTGACTACTGAAGCTTTCTTT
TRBV18,NA,TRBJ2-7,NA,CASSPGRDFQAEQYF,TGTGCCAGCTCACCGGGCCGGGACTTCCAAGCCGAGCAGTACTTC
TRBV7-2,TRBD2,TRBJ2-7,NA,CASSLAPRGRLEQYF,TGTGCCAGCAGCTTAGCGCCCCGCGGGAGACTCGAGCAGTACTTC
TRBV29-1,NA,TRBJ1-2,NA,CSVAPTGLKGYTF,TGCAGCGTTGCCCCGACAGGTCTAAAAGGCTACACCTTC
TRBV27,NA,TRBJ2-1,NA,CASSLYSYNEQFF,TGTGCCAGCAGTTTATACTCCTACAATGAGCAGTTCTTC
TRBV19,NA,TRBJ2-1,NA,CASSVGNEQFF,TGTGCCAGTAGCGTCGGGAATGAGCAGTTCTTC
TRBV7-8,TRBD2,TRBJ2-1,NA,CASSFGSGSLDEQFF,TGTGCCAGCAGCTTCGGTAGCGGGAGTTTAGATGAGCAGTTCTTC
TRBV27,NA,TRBJ2-1,NA,CASSLELSYNEQFF,TGTGCCAGCAGTTTAGAACTCTCCTACAATGAGCAGTTCTTC
TRBV29-1,NA,TRBJ2-7,NA,CSVEDQGPTNYEQYF,TGCAGCGTTGAAGATCAAGGTCCGACCAACTACGAGCAGTACTTC
TRBV4-2,NA,TRBJ2-7,NA,CASSPGLSGYEQYF,TGTGCCAGCAGCCCGGGACTCTCTGGCTACGAGCAGTACTTC
TRBV30,TRBD1,TRBJ1-5,NA,CAWTKQGQKPQHF,TGTGCCTGGACTAAACAGGGGCAGAAGCCCCAGCATTTT
TRBV7-2,NA,TRBJ2-2,NA,CASSPQGLTNTGELFF,TGTGCCAGCAGCCCCCAGGGCCTTACGAACACCGGGGAGCTGTTTTTT
TRBV28,TRBD2,TRBJ2-2,NA,CASTSGRSGELFF,TGTGCCAGTACTAGCGGGAGGTCCGGGGAGCTGTTTTTT
TRBV7-6,NA,TRBJ2-7,NA,CASSLVDGAYEQYF,TGTGCCAGCAGCTTAGTGGACGGAGCCTACGAGCAGTACTTC
TRBV29-1,NA,TRBJ1-1,NA,CSVVFRLNTEAFF,TGCAGCGTTGTTTTCCGATTGAACACTGAAGCTTTCTTT
TRBV29-1,TRBD2,TRBJ2-1,NA,CSVGLAGERSYNEQFF,TGCAGCGTTGGACTAGCGGGAGAGAGGTCCTACAATGAGCAGTTCTTC
TRBV5-1,TRBD2,TRBJ2-3,NA,CASRTSGGTDTQYF,TGCGCCAGTAGGACTAGCGGGGGCACAGATACGCAGTATTTT
TRBV19,TRBD1,TRBJ1-2,NA,CARHTGGTPYGYTF,TGTGCCAGACATACAGGGGGCACCCCCTATGGCTACACCTTC
TRBV11-1,TRBD1,TRBJ1-1,NA,CASSLQGVVTEAFF,TGTGCCAGCAGCCTTCAGGGGGTTGTCACTGAAGCTTTCTTT
TRBV28,NA,TRBJ2-3,NA,CASSLGRVSTDTQYF,TGTGCCAGCAGTTTAGGCAGGGTTAGCACAGATACGCAGTATTTT
TRBV29-1,NA,TRBJ1-2,NA,CSVLQGVGTF,TGCAGCGTTTTGCAGGGAGTAGGAACCTTC
TRBV16,NA,TRBJ1-1,few,CASSARPLSSYTEAFF,TGTGCCAGCAGCGCCCGACCTCTCAGCTCATACACTGAAGCTTTCTTT
TRBV29-1,NA,TRBJ1-1,NA,CSVGGKGNTEAFF,TGCAGCGTAGGGGGAAAAGGGAACACTGAAGCTTTCTTT
TRBV28,TRBD1,TRBJ2-7,NA,CASCSVGTGYYEQYF,TGTGCCAGTTGTAGTGTTGGGACAGGGTACTACGAGCAGTACTTC
TRBV28,NA,TRBJ1-2,NA,CASLTGGDYGYTF,TGTGCCAGCCTAACCGGGGGGGACTATGGCTACACCTTC
TRBV7-8,NA,TRBJ2-7,NA,CASSLARGNYEQYF,TGTGCCAGCAGCTTAGCACGGGGTAACTACGAGCAGTACTTC